The 2 T cell receptor beta chains below were found in one sample sequenced in a study of PD-1 blockade in classical Hodgkin lymphoma (dated by TCRdb to 2020 to 2022). The time point label on this specimen signifies: cycle 2 day 1 (C2D1) of nivolumab. Every trial patient had relapsed following autologous stem cell transplantation, and prior brentuximab vedotin exposure was what differed among cohorts A, B and C. Libraries were made using the immunoSEQ multiplex PCR assay. The table comes from immuneACCESS by way of TCRdb, which keeps in-frame sequences with V and J called. Part of the clones is missing from these tables; in studies checked, under half for an unresolved V gene and the rest for unknown reasons. The sample table records some 23,000 clones; roughly 77% of these occur just once. The leading ten clones occupy roughly 15% of the sample. Material: peripheral blood mononuclear cells (PBMCs), obtained before the second cycle of nivolumab. The source is a human donor with classical Hodgkin lymphoma.

This chain uses TRBV9 with TRBJ2-7; tentative D call: TRBD1 (6 bases). V lost 8 bases to trimming and J lost 2 bases, with 26 bases between them. The germline V gene encodes CDR1 SGDLS and CDR2 YYNGEE. This CDR3 is built from 17 residues. This CDR3 is CARRPPGTRYLTYEQYF. DNA of the CDR3: TGTGCCAGAAGACCCCCCGGGACAAGATACTTAACCTACGAGCAGTACTTC.

V is TRBV2 and J is TRBJ1-4, with a weak D call TRBD1 (6 bases). The CDR3 has 13 residues. The V and J ends lost 6 bases and 6 bases respectively, with 11 bases between them. Germline assignment: CDR1 SNHLY and CDR2 FYNNEI. The CDR3 is CASRAGDYEKLFF. The CDR3 DNA reads TGTGCCAGCAGGGCAGGGGATTATGAAAAACTGTTTTTT.